Listed below are T cell receptor beta chains from one sample, sequenced in a study of blood T cell repertoires in COVID-19. The repertoire was sequenced with immunoSEQ multiplex PCR; TCRdb's copy has only in-frame clones and lacks some. The data show approximately 120,000 clones, approximately 87% seen once. The sequencing sample was made of peripheral blood. All receptors derive from a woman aged 45-59 years with acute or convalescent COVID-19. CDR3s leave out the opening cysteine and the closing phenylalanine or tryptophan. Fields, in order: J gene, clone size, V gene, CDR3 protein. Part of the rows lack a size; the others show once, few, many or a class for expanded clones.

J: TRBJ2-1
size: NA
V: TRBV23-1
CDR3: ASSHLASGGASGQF

J: TRBJ1-2
size: NA
V: TRBV6-1
CDR3: ASSEERNYGYT

J: TRBJ1-4
size: NA
V: TRBV6-5
CDR3: ASSPGTGSREKLF

J: TRBJ1-1
size: few
V: TRBV10-3
CDR3: ATGGQKRTTTNTEAF

J: TRBJ2-1
size: NA
V: TRBV11-2
CDR3: ASTLQIQGNEQF

J: TRBJ2-7
size: NA
V: TRBV7-2
CDR3: ASSRPGAGAYEQY

J: TRBJ1-4
size: NA
V: TRBV20-1
CDR3: SVPANEKLF

J: TRBJ1-2
size: NA
V: TRBV3-1/TRBV3-2
CDR3: ASSRGDRNYGYT

J: TRBJ1-2
size: NA
V: TRBV28
CDR3: ASSLDSRYGYT

J: TRBJ1-5
size: NA
V: TRBV2
CDR3: ASRGLLGTGLYSNQPQH

J: TRBJ1-2
size: NA
V: TRBV7-9
CDR3: ASSFSLAGARGYT

J: TRBJ2-3
size: NA
V: TRBV3-1/TRBV3-2
CDR3: ASSLINDLIAGVADTQY

J: TRBJ1-1
size: NA
V: TRBV12-5
CDR3: ASGSGTVNTEAF

J: TRBJ1-3
size: NA
V: TRBV27
CDR3: ASSLRGPGQGGGNTIY

J: TRBJ1-4
size: NA
V: TRBV29-1
CDR3: SAAGLGNEKLF

J: TRBJ2-1
size: NA
V: TRBV2
CDR3: ASGEQGAHYNEQF

J: TRBJ2-2
size: NA
V: TRBV5-1
CDR3: ASSLEGQAGELF

J: TRBJ1-2
size: NA
V: TRBV28
CDR3: ASSLESHSYT

J: TRBJ1-1
size: NA
V: TRBV19
CDR3: ASSPPLAGTGGHEAF

J: TRBJ2-5
size: NA
V: TRBV7-6
CDR3: ASSTGLAGAYQETQY

J: TRBJ2-2
size: NA
V: TRBV18
CDR3: ASSPQGVANTGELF

J: TRBJ1-1
size: NA
V: TRBV6-5
CDR3: ASSSGLLPGETEAF